The subject of this entry is one TCR beta chain. Its antigen is unknown. Because this receptor comes from a mouse, its gene names and germline sequences follow the mouse reference. The read falls 4 residues short of the CDR3 end, and the missing part is taken from the germline J gene. This sample is drawn from a study of CD8+ T cells in alopecia areata listed by TCRdb under 2018. In the study overall: Skin from C3H/HeJ donors with spontaneous alopecia (6-12 months old) was grafted onto female C3H/HeJ recipients that were roughly 6-11 weeks old. To study T cell clonal expansion in alopecia areata, the researchers applied high-throughput TCRbeta sequencing to both the C3H/HeJ mouse model and human patients. Human TCRbeta sequencing covered scalp tissue and sorted CD4+ and CD8+ peripheral blood T cells from patchy and totalis/universalis alopecia areata patients and healthy controls. Scalp clonality was compared across normal scalp (n=4), patchy alopecia areata scalp (n=8), and alopecia totalis/universalis scalp (n=8). RNA came from the PAXgene miRNA kit for fixed scalp, the miRNeasy kit for PBMCs, and the RNeasy kit for mouse skin. immunoSEQ multiplex PCR using 35 Vbeta forward primers and 13 Jbeta reverse primers was used to amplify TCRbeta CDR3 regions.

Libraries were built with the immunoSEQ multiplex PCR assay. For TCR sequencing, RNA was extracted from every sample and reverse transcribed into cDNA to serve as template. SuperScript III was used to make first-strand cDNA, primed with a 2:1 mix of oligo-dT and random hexamers. A synthetic immune receptor repertoire was used to assess amplification bias, and residual bias was removed computationally. Libraries were sequenced on Illumina HiSeq using 60 bp reads that covered the CDR3 and were read from J toward V. In the original analysis: Raw reads were preprocessed to remove errors, and CDR3 was defined according to IMGT conventions as the region from the conserved cysteine to phenylalanine. Clonality was computed by normalizing Shannon entropy by log2 of the number of productive unique TCRs and subtracting the result from 1. CD4 or CD8 identity of scalp clones was inferred by cross-referencing scalp TCRbeta sequences with sorted blood CD4 and CD8 repertoires. This immuneACCESS table, as held by TCRdb, lists in-frame sequences with V and J called but not all clones. Of the missing ones, under half trace to an unresolved V gene in checked studies; the others have no known cause. That table furnishes V, J and clone size, whereas the DNA furnished D and trimming. This sample has approximately 110,000 clones in the table, none counted a single time. Roughly a fifth of the sample comes from the top ten.

Spanning cysteine to phenylalanine, the CDR3 consists of 16 amino acids. Sequencing covers 36 bases of the CDR3, shown here with the frame starting at base 1. Reading the germline V gene gives CDR1 NNHDY and CDR2 SYVADS. V and J lose 3 bases and 0 bases, and a span of 14 bases separates them. What the research found in general, with its limitations: Lesional scalp, especially in alopecia totalis/universalis, showed higher clonality and more expanded CD8+ clones than normal scalp, suggesting antigenic drive. TCR sequences shared between patients were less clear than in mice, possibly partly because of HLA diversity in the patient population. Scalp TCR repertoire analysis is complicated because resident alphabeta T cells in normal human skin are also sequenced, whereas mouse skin is dominated by gammadelta T cells.

The sequencing input was lesional skin. The sequence came from a C3H/HeJ mouse with alopecia areata. This mouse strain bears the MHC haplotype H2-k. In this chain, TRBV13-3 is recombined with TRBJ2-3; a tentative D call is TRBD1 (6 bases match). CDR3 DNA, as far as it was read: TGTGCCAGCAGTGTGGCAGGGGACCCTAGTGCAGAA. Translated, this is CASSVAGDPSAE. The full CDR3 reads CASSVAGDPSAETLYF.